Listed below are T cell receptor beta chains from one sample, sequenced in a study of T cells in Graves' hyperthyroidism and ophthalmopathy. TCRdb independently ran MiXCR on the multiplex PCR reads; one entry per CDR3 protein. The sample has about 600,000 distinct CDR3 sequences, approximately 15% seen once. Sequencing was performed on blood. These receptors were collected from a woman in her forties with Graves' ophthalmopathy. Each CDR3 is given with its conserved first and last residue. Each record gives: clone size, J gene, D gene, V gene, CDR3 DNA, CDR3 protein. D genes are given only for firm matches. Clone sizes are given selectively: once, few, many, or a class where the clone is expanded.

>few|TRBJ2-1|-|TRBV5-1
TGCGCCAGCAGCTTGGCCCCACCCTACAATGAGCAGTTCTTC
CASSLAPPYNEQFF
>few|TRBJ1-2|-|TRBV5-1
TGCGCCAGCAGCTTGGTAGGGGGGAGTAACTATGGCTACACCTTC
CASSLVGGSNYGYTF
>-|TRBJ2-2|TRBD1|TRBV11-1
TGTGCCAGCAGCTTAGGCCGACAGGGGTTCACCGGGGAGCTGTTTTTT
CASSLGRQGFTGELFF
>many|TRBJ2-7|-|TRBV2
TGTGCCAGCACCAACGAGGGTGGTGGTGACTACGAGCAGTACTTC
CASTNEGGGDYEQYF
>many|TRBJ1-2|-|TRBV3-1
TGTGCCAGCAGCCAAGGCCAGTCTAACTATGGCTACACCTTC
CASSQGQSNYGYTF
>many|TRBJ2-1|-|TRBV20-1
TGCAGTGCTAGAGAGGCTAGTGAATCGGATGAGCAGTTCTTC
CSAREASESDEQFF
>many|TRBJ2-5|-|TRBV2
TGTGCCAGCAGTGAAAGGGCCACCTACCAAGAGACCCAGTACTTC
CASSERATYQETQYF
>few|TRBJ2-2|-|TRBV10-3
TGTGCCATCAGTGAATCGTCGGGGGTATTCAGGACCGGGGAGCTGTTTTTT
CAISESSGVFRTGELFF
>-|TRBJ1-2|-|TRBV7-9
TGTGCCAGCAGCGCCCGCAGCCTGGCTAACTATGGCTACACCTTC
CASSARSLANYGYTF
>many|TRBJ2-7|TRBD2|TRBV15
TGTGCCACCAGCAGAGATCTTAGACTAGCGGGATCCTACGAGCAGTACTTC
CATSRDLRLAGSYEQYF
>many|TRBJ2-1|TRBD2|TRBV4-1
TGCGCCAGCAGCCAATGGGCCAGCGGGAACAATGAGCAGTTCTTC
CASSQWASGNNEQFF
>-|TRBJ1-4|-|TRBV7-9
TGTGCCAGCAGCTTAGGACCAGCAACTAATGAAAAACTGTTTTTT
CASSLGPATNEKLFF
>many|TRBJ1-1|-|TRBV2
TGTGCCAGCGGGAGGGGGACTGAAGCTTTCTTT
CASGRGTEAFF
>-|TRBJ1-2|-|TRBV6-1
TGTGCCGTAAGGGCTCCTAACTATGGCTACACCTTC
CAVRAPNYGYTF
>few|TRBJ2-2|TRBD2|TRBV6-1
TGTGCCAGCAGTAGCGGGATTGACACCGGGGAGCTGTTTTTT
CASSSGIDTGELFF
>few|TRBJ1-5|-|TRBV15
TGTGCCACCAGTTCAGCAGGGTACGGTAATCAGCCCCAGCATTTT
CATSSAGYGNQPQHF
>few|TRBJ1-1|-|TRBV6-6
TGTGCCAGCAGTTACGACGGTAAGAACACTGAAGCTTTCTTT
CASSYDGKNTEAFF
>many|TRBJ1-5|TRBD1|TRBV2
TGTGCCAGCAGTGAAGGGGGGACAGGGAATCAGCCCCAGCATTTT
CASSEGGTGNQPQHF
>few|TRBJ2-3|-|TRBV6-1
TGTGCCACCTCTCAGGGAGATAAAAGCACAGATACGCAGTATTTT
CATSQGDKSTDTQYF
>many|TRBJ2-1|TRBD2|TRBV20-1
TGCAGTGCTAGAGATAGCGGGAGGGCGGGGTACAATGAGCAGTTCTTC
CSARDSGRAGYNEQFF
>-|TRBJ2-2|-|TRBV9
TGTGCCAGCAGCGTTTATGCGAACACCGGGGAGCTGTTTTTT
CASSVYANTGELFF
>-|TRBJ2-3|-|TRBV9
TGTGCCAGCAGCGTAGGAGGGAGTGCTAGCACAGATACGCAGTATTTT
CASSVGGSASTDTQYF
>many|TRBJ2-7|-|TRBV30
TGTGCCTGGAGTGTGTCGGACTACGAGCAGTACTTC
CAWSVSDYEQYF
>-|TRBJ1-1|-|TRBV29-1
TGCAGCGTTGTCTGGGGGCTGAACACTGAAGCTTTCTTT
CSVVWGLNTEAFF
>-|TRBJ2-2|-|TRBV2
TGTGCCAGCAGTGAGTACGGCAGGAACACCGGGGAGCTGTTTTTT
CASSEYGRNTGELFF
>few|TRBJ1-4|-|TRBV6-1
TGTGCCAGCAAACTAGACAGTGCAACTAATGAAAAACTGTTTTTT
CASKLDSATNEKLFF
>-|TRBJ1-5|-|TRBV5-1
TGCGCCAGCAGCTTCGACGGAAATAGCAATCAGCCCCAGCATTTT
CASSFDGNSNQPQHF
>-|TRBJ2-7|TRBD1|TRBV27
TGTGCCAGCACTCAACAGGGGGACTACGAGCAGTACTTC
CASTQQGDYEQYF
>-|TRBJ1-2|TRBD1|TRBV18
TGTGCCAGCTCACCAGCAGGGGGCGGCTATGGCTACACCTTC
CASSPAGGGYGYTF
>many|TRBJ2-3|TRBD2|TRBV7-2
TGTGCCAGCAGCTTAAAGTACCGTCTAGCGGGAGGGCCAGATACGCAGTATTTT
CASSLKYRLAGGPDTQYF
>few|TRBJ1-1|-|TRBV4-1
TGCGCCAGCAGCCAGCCCGGGACGGACATGAACACTGAAGCTTTCTTT
CASSQPGTDMNTEAFF
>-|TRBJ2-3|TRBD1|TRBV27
TGTGCCAGCAGTTACCAACAGGGGAACACAGATACGCAGTATTTT
CASSYQQGNTDTQYF
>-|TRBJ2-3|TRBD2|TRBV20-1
TGCAGTGCTAGAGGGGTGGCGGGAGTGAATAAAGATACGCAGTATTTT
CSARGVAGVNKDTQYF
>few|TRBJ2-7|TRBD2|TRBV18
TGTGCCAGCTCACCAGAGCTAGCGGGGAGGGCCTATTTATACGAGCAGTACTTC
CASSPELAGRAYLYEQYF
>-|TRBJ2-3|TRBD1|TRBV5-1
TGCGCCAGCAGCTTGGAGCAGGGGGCGTCTACAGATACGCAGTATTTT
CASSLEQGASTDTQYF
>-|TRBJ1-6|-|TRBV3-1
TGTGCCAGCAGCCAAGGGAGGGTACGAGATAATTCACCCCTCCACTTT
CASSQGRVRDNSPLHF
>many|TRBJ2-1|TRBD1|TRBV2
TGTGCCAGCAGTAACCGGGACAGCTACAATGAGCAGTTCTTC
CASSNRDSYNEQFF
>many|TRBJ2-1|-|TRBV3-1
TGTGCCAGCAGCCCTTCTAGCGTAAGCTCCTACAATGAGCAGTTCTTC
CASSPSSVSSYNEQFF
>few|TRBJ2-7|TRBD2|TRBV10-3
TGTGCCAGCTGGACTAGCGGGAAGGGTACAGTCTCCTACGAGCAGTACTTC
CASWTSGKGTVSYEQYF
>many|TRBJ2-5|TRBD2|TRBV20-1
TGCAGTGCTAGGGGGGACCTCGGGGGGGCCCCCCAAGAGACCCAGTACTTC
CSARGDLGGAPQETQYF
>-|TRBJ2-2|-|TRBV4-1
TGCGCCAGCAGCCAAATCTTCCCGGGGGAACTGTTTTTT
CASSQIFPGELFF
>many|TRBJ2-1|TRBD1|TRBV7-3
TGTGCCAGCCAATTGGACAGGGCCTCCTACAATGAGCAGTTCTTC
CASQLDRASYNEQFF